Presented here are 10 T cell receptor beta chains from one specimen sequenced in a study of CD8+ T cells in alopecia areata. Extraction and reverse transcription of RNA yielded cDNA as the sequencing template. The protocol was immunoSEQ multiplex PCR, while the TCRdb copy is restricted to in-frame clones and leaves out a portion. The sample includes 190,000 or so clones, 60% of them seen just once. The sample's treatment: oral pan-JAK inhibitor, 5-10 mg twice daily. Sequencing used CD4+ T cells sorted from blood, obtained at week 4, from a patient treated with tofacitinib. The receptor set was obtained from a human donor with alopecia areata.

The count of this clone is one. The rearrangement uses TRBV29-1 and TRBJ1-1; D is unresolved. The germline CDR1 and CDR2 sequences are SQVTM and ANQGSEA. Between the trimmed V and J ends, which lost 7 bases and 1 base, there was a span of 10 bases. The CDR3 consists of 12 residues. CDR3 nucleotides: TGCAGCGCCAGGACTCAGAACACTGAAGCTTTCTTT. Its protein product is CSARTQNTEAFF.

This clone was observed a few times. The J gene is TRBJ2-5, the V gene TRBV2; the match to TRBD1 covers 7 bases. The CDR3 is 15 amino acids. From germline, CDR1 is SNHLY and CDR2 FYNNEI. V shed 6 bases, J shed 5 bases, and the junction held 12 bases outside the gene matches. For the CDR3, the DNA is TGTGCCAGCAGGGAAATTCGGACAGGTCTGGAGACCCAGTACTTC. Translating gives CASREIRTGLETQYF.

The chain couples TRBV6-5 to TRBJ1-2, with TRBD1 matching over 9 bases. The germline gives CDR1 MNHEY, CDR2 SVGAGI. This CDR3 contains 14 residues. The junction had 3 bases not matched to a gene; V was cut back by 0 bases and J by 7 bases. The CDR3, as DNA: TGTGCCAGCAGTTACTCGACGGACAGGGGTGGCTACACCTTC. It encodes CASSYSTDRGGYTF.

This clone was recorded a few times. This rearrangement joins TRBV7-9 to TRBJ1-2; D gene ambiguous. The CDR3 is made up of 11 amino acids. CDR1 is SEHNR, CDR2 FQNEAQ, per germline (reference sequence). V shed 7 bases and J shed 13 bases, with 16 bases lying between them. In nucleotides, the CDR3 is TGTGCCAGCATCTCACTGGTGGCTTTCACCTTC. The encoded protein is CASISLVAFTF.

V usage is TRBV11-2 and J usage is TRBJ2-7, with 9 bases aligning to TRBD1. V lost 1 base, J lost 3 bases, and 7 bases stayed unmatched. This CDR3 has 16 residues. Germline lookup yields CDR1 SGHAT and CDR2 FQNNGV. CDR3 DNA: TGTGCCAGCAGCTTAGTAGGGGGACAGGGATACTACGAGCAGTACTTC. Translating it yields CASSLVGGQGYYEQYF.

The rearrangement joins TRBV6-5 to TRBJ2-2; D ambiguous. V lost 2 bases and J 6 bases, leaving 1 base between the germline ends. Germline-derived CDR1 and CDR2 are MNHEY and SVGAGI. CDR3 length: 11 residues. The CDR3 protein is CASSYAGELFF. In nucleotides, the CDR3 is TGTGCCAGCAGTTACGCCGGGGAGCTGTTTTTT.

This rearrangement joins TRBV29-1 to TRBJ2-3; D is unclear. The germline V gene encodes CDR1 SQVTM and CDR2 ANQGSEA. The CDR3 sequence is 15 residues long. The CDR3 nucleotides are TGCGAGGCGGCGCAGGCGCGCTCTAGCACAGATACGCAGTATTTT. It translates to CEAAQARSSTDTQYF.

The V gene is TRBV6-4, the J gene TRBJ2-7; no clear D. In germline, CDR1 is MRHNA, CDR2 SNTAGT. The CDR3 runs 16 residues. Trimming shortened V by 3 bases and J by 2 bases, and 17 bases separated the two germline ends. The CDR3 reads CASSDPVGWNTYEQYF. The CDR3 DNA is TGTGCCAGCAGTGATCCGGTCGGGTGGAACACCTACGAGCAGTACTTC.

This clone was counted a few times. This chain joins TRBV23-1 and TRBJ2-3; D unclear. TRBV23-1 is classed as an ORF, of uncertain function. This CDR3 region has 10 residues. V lost 8 bases and J 4 bases, leaving 4 bases between the germline ends. CDR3 nucleotides: TGCGCCAGCCCCCCAGATACGCAGTATTTT. Translating it yields CASPPDTQYF.

In this sample, this clone turned up once. The chain employs TRBV5-1 and TRBJ2-7, with D maybe TRBD1 (7 bases). Germline values: CDR1 SGHRS, CDR2 YFSETQ. The CDR3 consists of 13 residues. V gave up 4 bases and J gave up 7 bases, with 15 bases separating them. CDR3 amino acids: CASSAGQSREQYF. The CDR3, as DNA: TGCGCCAGCAGCGCGGGACAGTCTCGGGAGCAGTACTTC. Combining the CDR3 with reference TRBV5-1 and TRBJ2-7 gives the whole variable domain KAGVTQTPRYLIKTRGQQVTLSCSPISGHRSVSWYQQTPGQGLQFLFEYFSETQRNKGNFPGRFSGRQFSNSRSEMNVSTLELGDSALYLCASSAGQSREQYFGPGTRLTVT.